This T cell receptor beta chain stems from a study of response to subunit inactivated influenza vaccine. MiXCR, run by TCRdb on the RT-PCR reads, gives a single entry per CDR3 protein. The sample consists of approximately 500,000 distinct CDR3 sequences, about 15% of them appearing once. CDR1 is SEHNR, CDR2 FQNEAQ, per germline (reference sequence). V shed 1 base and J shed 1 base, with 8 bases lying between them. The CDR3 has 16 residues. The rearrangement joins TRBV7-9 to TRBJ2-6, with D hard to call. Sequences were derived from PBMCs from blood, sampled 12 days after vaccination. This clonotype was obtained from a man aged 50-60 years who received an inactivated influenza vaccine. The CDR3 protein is CASSLVWPSGANVLTF. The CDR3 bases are TGTGCCAGCAGCTTAGTTTGGCCGTCTGGGGCCAACGTCCTGACTTTC. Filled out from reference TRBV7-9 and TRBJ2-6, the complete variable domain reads DTGVSQNPRHKITKRGQNVTFRCDPISEHNRLYWYRQTLGQGPEFLTYFQNEAQLEKSRLLSDRFSAERPKGSFSTLEIQRTEQGDSAMYLCASSLVWPSGANVLTFGAGSRLTVL.